A single sample gave rise to the 12 T cell receptor beta chains below, sequenced in a study of CXCR3-negative and CXCR3-positive naive CD8 T cells. Preparation of TRB cDNA libraries relied on 5' RACE carrying UMI labels. Using the 5' RACE reads, TCRdb records one entry per CDR3 protein without DNA. The table for this sample gives some 130,000 distinct CDR3 sequences. The sample taken for sequencing was naive CXCR3- CD8+ T cells from blood. The subset is: CD45RO-CCR7+CD27+CD95- naive CD8+ T cells lacking CXCR3 (TNR3-). The receptors derive from a human donor in good health. Some clones in this sample may be carry-over from other donors' samples.

The genes are TRBV5-4 and TRBJ1-4. The CDR3 has 14 residues. Germline V lookup: CDR1 SGHNT, CDR2 YYREEE (reference sequence). CDR3 amino acids: CASSLAETNEKLFF.

This sequence joins TRBV1 and TRBJ2-7; lacking DNA, the TRBD2 call made by TCRdb goes unchecked. TRBV1 counts as a pseudogene. This CDR3 has 16 amino acids. Here the CDR3 reads CTSSQRLAVHPYEQYF.

The chain uses TRBV5-1 and TRBJ2-1; no DNA is available, so the TRBD2 call from TCRdb remains unchecked. This CDR3 spans 16 amino acids. The V gene's germline CDR1 is SGHRS and CDR2 YFSETQ. The CDR3 spells CASSLSGTSLVNEQFF.

The chain carries TRBV11-3 and TRBJ2-7; TCRdb's D call, TRBD1, is unchecked because there is no DNA. The CDR3 has 14 amino acids. CDR1 is SGHNT, CDR2 YENEEA, per germline. CDR3 sequence: CASSSTDSTYEQYF.

The chain uses TRBV20-1 and TRBJ2-1; without DNA, the TCRdb call of TRBD2 cannot be checked. This CDR3 is built from 17 residues. The V gene's germline CDR1 is DFQATT and CDR2 SNEGSKA (reference sequence). The CDR3 sequence is CSARGLAGGATYNEQFF.

The rearrangement links TRBV5-1 to TRBJ2-7; TCRdb's D call of TRBD1 is untestable without DNA. CDR3 length: 18 residues. Looked up from germline, CDR1 is SGHRS and CDR2 is YFSETQ. CDR3 sequence: CASSLVVGGPGQTYEQYF. The whole variable domain, remainder taken from reference TRBV5-1 and TRBJ2-7, is KAGVTQTPRYLIKTRGQQVTLSCSPISGHRSVSWYQQTPGQGLQFLFEYFSETQRNKGNFPGRFSGRQFSNSRSEMNVSTLELGDSALYLCASSLVVGGPGQTYEQYFGPGTRLTVT.

The chain couples TRBV6-6 to TRBJ2-1. This CDR3 has 16 residues. Germline values: CDR1 MNHNY, CDR2 SVGAGI (reference sequence). CDR3 region: CASSYPSGFVESEQFF.

The chain carries TRBV29-1 and TRBJ2-3. Germline V lookup: CDR1 SQVTM, CDR2 ANQGSEA. This CDR3 spans 12 amino acids. The CDR3 here is CSVGASTDTQYF.

The J gene is TRBJ2-7, the V gene TRBV5-1; the TRBD2 assignment by TCRdb is unverifiable without DNA. The germline CDR1 and CDR2 sequences are SGHRS and YFSETQ. The CDR3 runs to 19 residues. CDR3: CASSLDGTSGRAVPDEQYF.

This chain links TRBV5-1 with TRBJ1-1; the TRBD1 assignment by TCRdb is unverifiable without DNA. The CDR3 runs to 16 residues. The germline V gene encodes CDR1 SGHRS and CDR2 YFSETQ. The CDR3 region is CASSLRNRGPVNEAFF.

The V call is TRBV6-1, the J call TRBJ2-7. CDR1 and CDR2 from the germline V gene are MNHNS and SASEGT. The CDR3 is 16 residues long. This CDR3 reads CASSEALSNPRWQQYF.

The chain carries TRBV12-3 or TRBV12-4 and TRBJ1-5; TCRdb returns TRBD1, unconfirmable since there is no DNA. The CDR3 length is 13 residues. CDR3 region: CASTMGGGQPQHF.